These T cell receptor beta chains were read from a single sample in a study of cytomegalovirus exposure and HLA in healthy donors. Sequencing was performed with immunoSEQ multiplex PCR; in TCRdb, only in-frame clones are kept and a portion is missing. Here the sample spans about 200,000 clones, approximately 80% being singletons. Specimen: PBMCs. The receptors derive from a male donor in good health and CMV-seronegative. Both conserved end residues are part of each CDR3. D genes are given only for firm matches.

TRBV4-1,NA,TRBJ2-3,CASSQVPRGIRTDTQYF,TGCGCCAGCAGCCAAGTACCACGCGGGATCCGCACAGATACGCAGTATTTT
TRBV5-1,NA,TRBJ2-7,CASSSEGAYGQYF,TGCGCCAGCAGCTCGGAGGGAGCTTACGGGCAGTACTTC
TRBV10-3,NA,TRBJ1-2,CAISENTQNYGYTF,TGTGCCATCAGTGAGAACACCCAGAACTATGGCTACACCTTC
TRBV4-1,NA,TRBJ2-4,CASSLQLAEGFQYF,TGCGCCAGCAGCCTACAGCTTGCAGAAGGATTTCAGTACTTC
TRBV18,TRBD2,TRBJ2-1,CASSPSALAGYNEQFF,TGTGCCAGCTCACCCAGCGCGCTAGCGGGATACAATGAGCAGTTCTTC
TRBV29-1,TRBD1,TRBJ1-2,CSVGDRLYGYTF,TGCAGCGTTGGGGACAGGTTGTATGGCTACACCTTC
TRBV19,NA,TRBJ1-5,CASMGEGHQPQHF,TGTGCCAGTATGGGTGAGGGTCATCAGCCCCAGCATTTT
TRBV28,TRBD1,TRBJ1-5,CASSFQGQALQPQHF,TGTGCCAGCAGTTTCCAGGGACAGGCTCTTCAGCCCCAGCATTTT
TRBV18,TRBD2,TRBJ2-5,CASSLLGGPEETQYF,TGTGCCAGCTCTCTACTGGGAGGGCCGGAGGAGACCCAGTACTTC
TRBV6-1,NA,TRBJ1-5,CASRDQAGQGQPQHF,TGTGCCAGCAGGGATCAGGCAGGGCAGGGTCAGCCCCAGCATTTT
TRBV5-1,TRBD2,TRBJ2-3,CASSLIPSGTTDTQYF,TGCGCCAGCAGCTTGATCCCTAGCGGGACCACAGATACGCAGTATTTT